This TCR beta chain was captured by sequencing in a study of T cells after yellow fever vaccination. This clonotype has ten or more counts. Antigen unknown. One entry per CDR3 protein results from TCRdb running MiXCR on the 5' RACE reads. The sample has hundreds of thousands of distinct CDR3 sequences; roughly 9% are singletons. CDR3 length equals 14 residues. Between the trimmed V and J ends, which lost 6 bases and 5 bases, there was a span of 13 bases. Study findings and constraints: The secondary T-cell response peaked on day 5, not day 15, but was weaker. There was a possibility that FACS-sorted repertoires contained abundant clonotypes contaminating from the bulk population. Reappearance after the booster was seen for most primary-vaccination clones, at 95% to 96% CD4 and less than 90% CD8.

The chain joins TRBV12-3 or TRBV12-4 to TRBJ1-4; tentatively, D is TRBD1 (5 bases). The source material was CD4+ T cells sorted from PBMCs, sampled 5 days after the yellow fever booster vaccination. The TCR was taken from a man younger than 35 who received the YFV17D yellow fever vaccine. CDR3 amino acids: CASSRDSRNEKLFF. The DNA for the CDR3 is TGTGCCAGCAGCCGTGACAGTCGAAATGAAAAACTGTTTTTT.